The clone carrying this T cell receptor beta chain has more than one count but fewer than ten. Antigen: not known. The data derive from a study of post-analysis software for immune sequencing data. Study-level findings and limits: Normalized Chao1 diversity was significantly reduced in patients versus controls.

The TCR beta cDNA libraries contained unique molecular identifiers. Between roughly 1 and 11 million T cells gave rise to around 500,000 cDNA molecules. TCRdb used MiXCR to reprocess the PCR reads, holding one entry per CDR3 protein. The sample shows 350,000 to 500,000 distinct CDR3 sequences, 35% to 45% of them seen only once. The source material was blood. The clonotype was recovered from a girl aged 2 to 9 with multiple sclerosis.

CDR3 loop: CAISESRLAGGPDTQYF. DNA for the CDR3: TGTGCCATCAGTGAGTCGAGATTAGCGGGAGGGCCAGATACGCAGTATTTT. The V and J genes are TRBV10-3 and TRBJ2-3, with 11 positions matching TRBD2. Germline values: CDR1 ENHRY, CDR2 SYGVKD. The CDR3 length is 17 residues. J lost 4 bases, V lost 0 bases, and 6 bases had no gene match.